This entry features one TCR beta chain sequence. Its antigen is unknown. An end of the junction differs from the germline gene, which may be a read error. Library preparation was by the immunoSEQ multiplex PCR assay. For the multiplex PCR, a mixture combining 60 forward primers for TCR Vbeta segments and 13 reverse primers for TCR Jbeta segments was used. A multiplex PCR assay on genomic DNA amplified the CDR3 region of rearranged TCR beta genes. On the Illumina HiSeq System, the amplified TCR beta libraries were sequenced as 87-base-pair reads. In the paper's pipeline: A later analysis tallied 70 million to 100 million unique TCR beta chains across the approximately 670 repertoires, and about 12 million of those chains were shared by two or more donors. A nearest-neighbor algorithm error-corrected the raw reads and collapsed the reads into unique sequences, merging closely related sequences to remove PCR and sequencing errors. Alignment of CDR3 sequences to IMGT reference sequences was used to assign V, D and J gene segments. For a sequence to be retained, a match of at least six nucleotides to both a V gene segment and a J gene segment was required. Rearrangements were classified as productive when the CDR3 lacked stop codons and remained in frame with V and J, and all other rearrangements were classified as non-productive. Following IMGT convention, CDR3 was defined as the stretch from the second conserved V-encoded cysteine to the conserved J-encoded phenylalanine. The earlier analysis of fewer than 700 of the donors excluded sequences that lacked an unambiguous match to a single V gene segment. In an earlier analysis of several hundred of the donors, a V segment was called functional when productive rearrangements were above 56.7%, and segregating when the standard deviation between donors exceeded 5%. A statistical classification framework was built to diagnose cytomegalovirus status from the catalog of TCR beta chain sequences. A later analysis assigned V and J genes by comparing TCR nucleotide sequences with IMGT/GENE-DB human TR gene sequences. The TCRdist pipeline was used in a later analysis to assign CDR3 sequences and most-parsimonious VDJ recombination scenarios. In a later analysis, every TCR beta chain was defined by the combination of its CDR3 amino acid sequence and its V-gene family, and reads without a unique V-gene family were dropped. A later analysis removed 550 to 650 highly shared, low-generation-probability nucleotide sequences to deal with suspected cross-contamination and a sequencing artifact. A later analysis calculated a clonal expansion index for each public chain from normalized within-repertoire ranks of inferred template counts. Generation probabilities in a later analysis came from a VDJ recombination model fitted to out-of-frame rearrangements, and those results were checked against IGoR. Hypergeometric tests were used in a later analysis to score TCR-TCR, TCR-HLA and TCR-CMV co-occurrence, with a repertoire-size bias correction applied to the TCR pairs. To estimate false discovery rates, a later analysis permuted the HLA or CMV assignments 20 times. In a later analysis, co-occurring TCRs were grouped using DBSCAN, with TCRdist sequence similarity added in when clustering inside HLA-allele-positive subsets. Co-occurrence clustering excluded repertoires with fewer than 30,000 or more than 120,000 public chains, plus five with anomalous nucleotide sharing. What TCRdb holds here is the immuneACCESS table cut down to in-frame rearrangements. Part of the clones is not present; checked against another copy, under half of the missing clones reflect an unresolved V gene, and the others are unexplained. D and trimming come from the DNA, and the V and J calls and clone size come from that table. The table for this sample lists around 160,000 clones; approximately 80% of them were counted only once. Around 2.5% of the sample rests with the top ten.

This entry comes from a study of cytomegalovirus exposure and HLA in healthy donors (TCRdb year 2017). With respect to the entire study: An earlier analysis of roughly 630 of the donors reported roughly 270 Gb of sequence data and around 120 million unique TCR beta sequences from 150 million to 200 million T cells. Typing coverage varied by locus: roughly 629-640 donors for A, B, C, DRB1 and DQB1; approximately 500 for DQA1; around 570 for DPA1; roughly 450 for DPB1. Among almost 400 genotyped donors of the cohort, an average of 235,054 unique TCR beta nucleotide sequences were sequenced per donor, about a sixth of them non-productive. The study aimed to test whether signatures of past pathogen exposure could be identified by cataloging public T cell receptors. A few DR-DQ haplotypes were handled as single units for association and clustering because linkage in the cohort was strong. Approximately 300 gigabases of sequencing data and around 88 million unique TCR sequences made up an early release that covered approximately 650 HLA-typed donors. Donor age, sex, ethnicity and CMV serostatus were collected together with the repertoire data. Rather than drawing on any new phenotypic data, the later analysis identified candidate immune exposures from TCR beta sequences and the way those sequences occurred across donors. To study patterns of TCR occurrence, a later analysis re-analyzed previously published TCR beta repertoires from just over 650 donors and added high-resolution HLA genotyping. Of the 398 genotyped donors, approximately 83% fell in the genetic ancestry cluster associated with self-reported Caucasian donors. To predict cytomegalovirus infection status, the study brought together high-throughput TCR immunosequencing, statistical association of individual TCRs with disease status, and machine learning. To decide whether each TCR beta V gene segment behaved as functional or pseudogenic, an earlier analysis of some 570 of the donors relied on high-throughput TCR beta sequencing. The study used immunosequencing to profile the T cell repertoires of 666 subjects and linked those repertoires to cytomegalovirus serostatus. Every repertoire in the discovery cohort had been generated on one and the same sequencing platform. Class I and class II HLA loci were covered by the typing at four-digit resolution. Genome-wide SNP genotypes for about 55% of the roughly 670 donors were used in a later genetic analysis, which treated that subset as a discovery cohort. A separate validation cohort of roughly 120 different subjects was used in addition to the approximately 610-subject first cohort. The study at large found these results: In a later analysis, most CMV-associated TCR beta chains were found to appear HLA-restricted, with HLA associations seemingly driven largely by CMV exposure. According to the authors, the approach could potentially be generalized to other disease states and immunological phenotypes. In a later analysis, some 17,000 TCR beta sequences were associated with specific HLA alleles at a false discovery rate of 0.05. In an earlier analysis of some 540 of the donors, most TCR beta V segments appeared in productive rearrangements about 87% or about 30% of the time, broadly matching IMGT annotations. When HLA alleles, especially DR and DQ, strongly co-occurred, attributing TCR associations to individual alleles was difficult. In a later analysis, HLA-associated TCR beta chains showed more clonal expansion and lower generation probabilities than non-associated chains that were equally common. Because counts were too low, seventeen rarely observed V segments, including chromosome 9 orphons, were excluded from the earlier analysis of 587 of the donors. The only immune exposure information available for the cohort was CMV serostatus. Compared with the 666-donor mean, donors in an Asian-associated ancestry cluster had fewer N-insertions in productive TCRs, according to a later genetic analysis. Several of the top co-occurrence clusters appeared to be linked to parvovirus B19, influenza, CMV and Epstein-Barr virus, according to a later analysis. In vitro tests confirmed that three of the cytomegalovirus-associated TCR beta chains recognize cytomegalovirus antigens. Only TCR beta chains were sequenced in this cohort, and the absence of alpha or paired-chain data limited detectable features. The 87-base-pair reads could not distinguish some IMGT-functional V segments, including TRBV6-2 and TRBV6-3, so those segments were excluded. According to a later analysis, TCR association rates differed among HLA loci, with DRB1 alleles showing the most associated TCRs and HLA-C alleles showing the fewest. In both the original and validation cohorts, the classifier was reported to diagnose cytomegalovirus status with high specificity and sensitivity. Across donors, most TCR sequences were observed very rarely, whereas some public TCRs were present in many individuals. The presence/absence analyses assumed that sequencing depth was roughly uniform across donors, and that assumption may not be true. A group of highly shared sequence variants was considered likely to be a technical artifact of the sequencing pipeline. A total of about 150 TCR beta chains were listed by the study as associated with cytomegalovirus. Because HLA typing was unavailable for some donors at each locus, only the typed subset was used in association tests. A further reported finding was that TCR beta sequences accurately predicted the HLA-A and HLA-B alleles for most subjects in the first cohort. An association between a missense DCLRE1C variant and V-gene and J-gene trimming of TCR beta chains was found in a later genetic analysis and replicated in an independent cohort. Linkage disequilibrium might explain the correlated functional status among segregating V segments, but an unknown experimental factor could not be excluded.

In total, roughly 710 healthy bone marrow donors made up the cohort. At the time of sampling, every cohort member was nominally healthy, though immune exposures that went unrecorded were likely present. The donor tested CMV seropositive and was one of the 289 seropositive cohort members. Each donor provided a peripheral blood sample, and peripheral blood mononuclear cells were used for TCR beta sequencing. Genomic DNA was extracted from the blood cell samples with the Qiagen DNeasy Blood Extraction Kit. Looking up the germline V gene yields CDR1 SNHLY and CDR2 FYNNEI. Measured from the cysteine to the phenylalanine, the CDR3 is 15 residues long. The only DNA kept is the CDR3, 45 bases in frame from the first base.

The rearrangement joined TRBV2 to TRBJ1-1; TRBD1 could be the D gene, as 5 bases match. The sequenced material came from PBMCs. This receptor was taken from a woman aged 40-49 years in good health and CMV-seropositive. The CDR3 has the sequence CASREGAGLDTEAFF. The sequenced DNA: TGTGCCAGCAGAGAAGGTGCAGGGTTGGACACTGAAGCTTTCTTT. The entire variable domain, with the stretches around the CDR3 drawn from the reference TRBV2 and TRBJ1-1 proteins, is EPEVTQTPSHQVTQMGQEVILRCVPISNHLYFYWYRQILGQKVEFLVSFYNNEISEKSEIFDDQFSVERPDGSNFTLKIRSTKLEDSAMYFCASREGAGLDTEAFFGQGTRLTVV.